One sample yielded the 32 T cell receptor beta chains listed below, sequenced in a study of blood T cell repertoires in COVID-19. Clones were sequenced by immunoSEQ multiplex PCR, and TCRdb holds only the in-frame ones, with some missing. In the table there are 70,000 to 95,000 clones, over 80% of which are singletons. Sequences were obtained from peripheral blood. The receptor set was obtained from a man aged 50-60 years with active COVID-19.

CDR3 DNA sequence: TGTGCCAGTAGTATAGATCTCAGAACACCGGGAAACACTGAAGCTTTCTTT. Its translation: CASSIDLRTPGNTEAFF. The V and J genes are TRBV19 and TRBJ1-1; D ambiguous. The CDR3 is 17 amino acids. V lost 0 bases and J 2 bases, leaving 16 bases between the germline ends. CDR1 LNHDA and CDR2 SQIVND come from the germline V gene (reference sequence). The full variable domain, completed using reference TRBV19 and TRBJ1-1, is DGGITQSPKYLFRKEGQNVTLSCEQNLNHDAMYWYRQDPGQGLRLIYYSQIVNDFQKGDIAEGYSVSREKKESFPLTVTSAQKNPTAFYLCASSIDLRTPGNTEAFFGQGTRLTVV.

As concerns this clone: Compared with germline, one end of the junction differs, possibly owing to a read error. V usage is TRBV7-7 and J usage is TRBJ2-5, with D possibly matching TRBD2 (5 bases). Per the germline V gene, CDR1 is SSHAT and CDR2 is FNYEAQ (reference sequence). CDR3 length: 15 residues. CDR3 DNA: TGTGCTAGCAGCCTTTCGATGTCGGGCGGGGAGACCCAGTACTTC. Translated, it gives CASSLSMSGGETQYF.

The chain links TRBV6-5 to TRBJ1-2; 8 bases are shared with TRBD1. The CDR3 sequence is 13 residues long. After removal of 7 bases from V and 6 bases from J, the junction contained 7 bases not matched to a gene. Germline CDR1 MNHEY, CDR2 SVGAGI. The CDR3, as DNA: TGTGCCAGCAAGGCTCCAGGGGGCGATGGCTACACCTTC. It codes for CASKAPGGDGYTF.

The rearrangement uses TRBV5-4 and TRBJ2-3; TRBD2 matches at 13 bases. Losses at the gene ends were 2 bases for V and 4 bases for J; bases not matched to a gene: 4. The germline gives CDR1 SGHNT, CDR2 YYREEE (reference sequence). This CDR3 spans 16 amino acids. In DNA, the CDR3 is TGTGCCAGCAGCTTCCGGACTAGCGGGAGATCAGATACGCAGTATTTT. It yields the protein CASSFRTSGRSDTQYF.

The V gene is TRBV27, the J gene TRBJ2-7; 9 bases fit TRBD1. The V segment lost 5 bases and the J segment 5 bases; nucleotides outside the gene matches: 4. The CDR3 sequence is 13 residues long. Germline CDR1 is MNHEY and CDR2 is SMNVEV (reference sequence). The CDR3 DNA follows: TGTGCCAGCAGTCCCTGGACAGGGGACGAGCAGTACTTC. Encoded protein: CASSPWTGDEQYF.

The chain uses TRBV7-9 and TRBJ2-1; 13 positions agree with TRBD2. The germline CDR1 and CDR2 sequences are SEHNR and FQNEAQ (reference sequence). CDR3 size: 15 residues. V lost 5 bases to trimming and J lost 7 bases; unmatched junction nucleotides: 5. CDR3 coding DNA: TGTGCCAGCAGCCCCGGACTAGCGGGAGTAAATGAGCAGTTCTTC. Amino acid sequence: CASSPGLAGVNEQFF.

The gene calls are TRBV24-1 and TRBJ2-5, with TRBD1 matching 7 bases. The junction had 7 bases not matched to a gene; V was cut back by 5 bases and J by 2 bases. CDR1 is KGHDR and CDR2 is SFDVKD in the germline V gene. This CDR3 region has 15 residues. The CDR3 is CATSGPGTAQETQYF. The CDR3 DNA sequence: TGTGCCACCAGTGGCCCCGGGACAGCTCAAGAGACCCAGTACTTC.

This chain uses TRBV7-3 with TRBJ2-1; a weak D match, TRBD2 (6 bases). The V end lost 0 bases, the J end lost 2 bases, and 8 bases lay between the germline ends. The CDR3 has 15 amino acids. The germline CDR1 and CDR2 sequences are SGHTA and FQGTGA. The CDR3 region has the DNA TGTGCCAGCAGCTTAACACTAGCCGCCTACAATGAGCAGTTCTTC. It codes for CASSLTLAAYNEQFF.

The rearrangement joins TRBV14 to TRBJ1-1; the D gene is possibly TRBD1 (5 bases). The germline V and J ends were trimmed by 1 base and 5 bases, with 8 bases remaining between them. The CDR3 is made up of 13 amino acids. CDR1 is SGHDN, CDR2 FVKESK, per germline. CDR3 sequence reads: CASSQVRQTEAFF. The CDR3, as DNA: TGTGCCAGCAGCCAAGTAAGACAGACTGAAGCTTTCTTT.

The chain links TRBV6-5 to TRBJ2-3; 8 bases map to TRBD2. The germline V gene encodes CDR1 MNHEY and CDR2 SVGAGI. J was trimmed by 2 bases and V by 6 bases; bases with no gene match: 7. The CDR3 extends over 15 amino acids. The CDR3 protein is CASRASGSVTDTQYF. CDR3 in DNA: TGTGCCAGCAGGGCTAGCGGGTCGGTCACAGATACGCAGTATTTT.

This chain connects TRBV18 to TRBJ2-7; a possible D gene is TRBD2 (6 bases). Deletions cut 6 bases from V and 2 bases from J, with 11 bases between. CDR3 length: 13 amino acids. Germline CDR1 reads KGHSH; CDR2 reads LQKENI. The CDR3 sequence: CASSLAGTYEQYF. In DNA form, the CDR3 reads TGTGCCAGCTCTTTGGCGGGAACCTACGAGCAGTACTTC.

This chain links TRBV28 with TRBJ1-2, with D possibly TRBD1 on 5 matching bases. The V and J ends lost 3 bases and 0 bases respectively, with 14 bases between them. The germline gives CDR1 MDHEN, CDR2 SYDVKM. The CDR3 spans 16 residues. The CDR3 loop reads CASSFVGAAANYGYTF. CDR3 bases: TGTGCCAGCAGTTTTGTTGGGGCGGCGGCTAACTATGGCTACACCTTC.

The chain couples TRBV18 to TRBJ1-3; D is unclear. From germline, CDR1 is KGHSH and CDR2 LQKENI. Trimming left V 2 bases short and J 8 bases short, with 13 bases between. The CDR3 has 14 amino acids. CDR3 in amino acids: CASSPRISQDTIYF. In DNA, the CDR3 is TGTGCCAGCTCACCAAGGATCTCCCAGGACACCATATATTTT.

CDR3 in amino acids: CASSPHGEGTYEQYF. In nucleotides, the CDR3 is TGTGCCAGCAGCCCTCACGGAGAGGGTACCTACGAGCAGTACTTC. This sequence joins TRBV9 and TRBJ2-7; TRBD2 might be the D (5 bases). Germline-derived CDR1 and CDR2 are SGDLS and YYNGEE. The V end lost 4 bases, the J end lost 2 bases, and 16 bases lay between the germline ends. The CDR3 consists of 15 residues. The full variable domain, with the rest looked up from reference TRBV9 and TRBJ2-7, is DSGVTQTPKHLITATGQRVTLRCSPRSGDLSVYWYQQSLDQGLQFLIQYYNGEERAKGNILERFSAQQFPDLHSELNLSSLELGDSALYFCASSPHGEGTYEQYFGPGTRLTVT.

The chain couples TRBV9 to TRBJ2-1; weak D call: TRBD2 (6 bases). The CDR3 totals 14 residues. The ends were cut back, 1 base at V and 9 bases at J, with 14 bases in the middle. Germline V gene lookup returns CDR1 SGDLS and CDR2 YYNGEE. The CDR3 bases are TGTGCCAGCAGCGTAACGACGGGGGTGGGTGAGCAGTTCTTC. Amino acids: CASSVTTGVGEQFF.

This chain connects TRBV12-3 or TRBV12-4 to TRBJ1-5; D may be TRBD1 (5 bases). Trimming left V 3 bases short and J 4 bases short, with 7 bases between. The CDR3 consists of 13 residues. In DNA form, the CDR3 reads TGTGCCAGCAGTTTGACAGTTAATCAGCCCCAGCATTTT. Its translation is CASSLTVNQPQHF.

The chain couples TRBV29-1 to TRBJ2-3; a possible D gene is TRBD1 (7 bases). CDR1 SQVTM and CDR2 ANQGSEA come from the germline V gene. There are 12 residues in the CDR3. V was pared by 6 bases and J by 6 bases, with 13 bases between. CDR3 region: CSVSQGGDTQYF. The CDR3, as DNA: TGCAGCGTCTCTCAGGGGGGCGATACGCAGTATTTT.

The genes are TRBV19 and TRBJ2-7; 10 nucleotides agree with TRBD1. Germline V lookup: CDR1 LNHDA, CDR2 SQIVND (reference sequence). The CDR3 totals 16 residues. V lost 0 bases, J lost 3 bases, and 5 bases stayed unmatched. CDR3 nucleotide sequence: TGTGCCAGTAGTATAGACTCGGGACAGGGGATCTACGAGCAGTACTTC. Residues: CASSIDSGQGIYEQYF.

The chain carries TRBV4-2 and TRBJ1-6; a possible D gene is TRBD1 (5 bases). The CDR3 covers 14 residues. CDR1 LGHNA and CDR2 YNFKEQ come from the germline V gene. The germline V and J ends were trimmed by 1 base and 6 bases, with 7 bases remaining between them. In DNA, the CDR3 is TGTGCCAGCAGCCAAGGGGGGGTTAATTCACCCCTCCACTTT. It encodes CASSQGGVNSPLHF.

This chain uses TRBV11-1 with TRBJ1-1; 11 bases match TRBD1. The CDR3 spans 13 residues. The V gene end was trimmed by 5 bases and the J gene end by 7 bases; junction bases not matched to a gene: 3. Germline lookup yields CDR1 SGHAT and CDR2 FQDESV (reference sequence). CDR3 amino acids: CASSPGTGGEAFF. The CDR3 DNA is TGTGCCAGCAGCCCAGGGACAGGGGGTGAAGCTTTCTTT.

This chain connects TRBV30 to TRBJ2-2, with D perhaps matching TRBD1 (5 bases). The CDR3 covers 13 residues. Germline CDR1 is GTSNPN and CDR2 is SVGIG (reference sequence). The germline V and J ends were trimmed by 4 bases and 6 bases, with 12 bases remaining between them. CDR3 sequence reads: CAWNSQGPGELFF. CDR3 nucleotide sequence: TGTGCCTGGAATTCGCAGGGCCCCGGGGAGCTGTTTTTT.

CDR3 sequence (DNA): TGTGCCAGCAGCTTATCTGCGCGGGAGTCTAACGAGCAGTACTTC. It yields the protein CASSLSARESNEQYF. The chain employs TRBV7-2 and TRBJ2-7; 7 nucleotides agree with TRBD2. CDR1 SGHTA and CDR2 FQGNSA come from the germline V gene. The CDR3 is made up of 15 amino acids. J lost 5 bases, V lost 2 bases, and 9 bases had no gene match. Supplemented by reference TRBV7-2 and TRBJ2-7, the full variable domain reads GAGVSQSPSNKVTEKGKDVELRCDPISGHTALYWYRQSLGQGLEFLIYFQGNSAPDKSGLPSDRFSAERTGGSVSTLTIQRTQQEDSAVYLCASSLSARESNEQYFGPGTRLTVT.

The chain uses TRBV27 and TRBJ1-3; D gene uncertain. The CDR3 consists of 17 residues. CDR1 and CDR2 (germline): MNHEY, SMNVEV (reference sequence). Trimming shortened V by 2 bases and J by 0 bases, and 14 bases separated the two germline ends. CDR3 in DNA: TGTGCCAGCAGTTTAGAGTGGCCGGGAATCTCTGGAAACACCATATATTTT. It codes for CASSLEWPGISGNTIYF.

V gene TRBV30 combines with J gene TRBJ2-2; 8 nucleotides agree with TRBD2. The CDR3 runs 13 residues. CDR1 is GTSNPN and CDR2 is SVGIG in the germline V gene (reference sequence). V was clipped by 3 bases and J by 5 bases; unmatched bases: 2. The CDR3 DNA follows: TGTGCCTGGAGGGCTAGCGGGACCGGGGAGCTGTTTTTT. Translated: CAWRASGTGELFF.

With respect to this clone: Other nucleotide sequences from this sample produce the same CDR3. The genes are TRBV7-2 and TRBJ1-3; a possible D gene is TRBD1 (6 bases). Germline V gives CDR1 SGHTA, CDR2 FQGNSA. CDR3 length equals 15 residues. Trimming took 2 bases from V and 2 from J, leaving 10 bases between them. The CDR3 region has the DNA TGTGCCAGCAGCTTAAGCAGGGGCGCTGGAAACACCATATATTTT. Residues: CASSLSRGAGNTIYF.

The chain is built from TRBV28 and TRBJ2-7; 11 positions agree with TRBD1. The junction had 15 bases not matched to a gene; V was cut back by 7 bases and J by 4 bases. The V gene's germline CDR1 is MDHEN and CDR2 SYDVKM. The CDR3 runs to 17 residues. This chain's CDR3 is CASTLGPGQGVLYEQYF. The CDR3 region has the DNA TGTGCCAGCACCTTAGGACCGGGACAGGGGGTTCTATACGAGCAGTACTTC.

V is TRBV10-3 and J is TRBJ1-2; D call uncertain. This CDR3 is built from 13 residues. The germline V gene encodes CDR1 ENHRY and CDR2 SYGVKD. V was clipped by 8 bases and J by 7 bases, with 17 bases between them. The DNA for the CDR3 is TGTGCCATCGGGTCGGCGGGCATGAGTGGCTACACCTTC. Translation gives CAIGSAGMSGYTF.

For this clone: At one end the junction does not follow the germline gene, possibly because of a read error. This sequence joins TRBV11-3 and TRBJ1-6, with D possibly matching TRBD1 (5 bases). Germline loops: CDR1 SGHNT, CDR2 YENEEA. The CDR3 runs to 11 residues. The CDR3 DNA sequence: TGTGCCAGCAGCTCTCACGGGGGTGTCCCTTTT. Amino acids: CASSSHGGVPF.

The chain joins TRBV12-5 to TRBJ2-1, with TRBD1 matching over 12 bases. Looked up from germline, CDR1 is LGHNT and CDR2 is FRNRAP. The CDR3 totals 16 residues. With 5 bases clipped from V and 9 bases from J, the junction kept 11 bases outside the gene matches. CDR3 in amino acids: CASGPGPGQGAFEQFF. Written as DNA, the CDR3 is TGTGCTAGTGGTCCGGGGCCGGGACAGGGGGCATTTGAGCAGTTCTTC.

The V call is TRBV15, the J call TRBJ2-5, with D maybe TRBD2 (6 bases). The CDR3 length is 15 residues. The V gene's germline CDR1 is LNHNV and CDR2 YYDKDF (reference sequence). V lost 3 bases and J 7 bases, leaving 18 bases between the germline ends. In DNA form, the CDR3 reads TGTGCCACCAGCAGCCGCGGAGGGGCGGTGGTGACCCAGTACTTC. Its protein product is CATSSRGGAVVTQYF.

The chain combines TRBV5-1 with TRBJ2-5, with 10 bases that match TRBD2. The CDR3 is 14 residues long. Germline CDR1 reads SGHRS; CDR2 reads YFSETQ. Trimming removed 4 bases from V and 3 bases from J; junction bases left unmatched: 3. The CDR3 is CASSATSGEETQYF. In nucleotides, the CDR3 is TGCGCCAGCAGCGCCACTAGCGGGGAAGAGACCCAGTACTTC. The whole variable domain, filled in from reference TRBV5-1 and TRBJ2-5, reads KAGVTQTPRYLIKTRGQQVTLSCSPISGHRSVSWYQQTPGQGLQFLFEYFSETQRNKGNFPGRFSGRQFSNSRSEMNVSTLELGDSALYLCASSATSGEETQYFGPGTRLLVL.

The genes are TRBV24-1 and TRBJ2-2, with D perhaps matching TRBD1 (6 bases). V lost 10 bases and J 5 bases, leaving 25 bases between the germline ends. The CDR3 consists of 17 residues. CDR1 is KGHDR and CDR2 is SFDVKD in the germline V gene. Here the CDR3 reads CATLISGHRTSTGELFF. As DNA, the CDR3 is TGTGCCACTCTGATATCGGGACACCGAACCTCGACCGGGGAGCTGTTTTTT.